This T cell receptor beta chain was sequenced for a study of blood T cells in healthy people across ages (dated by TCRdb to the mid-2010s). With regard to the full study: In model experiments, template switching captured about one uniquely barcoded TCR beta cDNA molecule for every two T cells. The study measured age-related changes in TCR beta repertoire diversity using deep sequencing normalized with unique cDNA molecular identifiers. Donors were grouped into four age groups: young (average roughly 16 years), middle-aged (39), aged (approximately 67) and long-lived (roughly 80). To avoid experimental bias, donors of different ages were spread randomly across the sequencing lanes. The study analyzed two additional independent replicas of 1 million unique cDNA reads from the same blood draw for two donors, one aged 18 to 29 and one aged 80 or older.

CDR1 is given as SQVTM and CDR2 as ANQGSEA, both from the germline V gene. V is trimmed back by 6 bases and J by 10 bases, and the junction contains 11 bases that no gene match accounts for. Counted from cysteine to phenylalanine, this CDR3 has 14 amino acids. The retained sequence is limited to the CDR3, 42 bases, with the frame set at the first base. General conclusions and limits of the study: The percentage of naive T cells measured by flow cytometry correlated strongly with observed TCR beta diversity. The CMV infection status of donors was not known, potentially confounding age-related changes in expanded clonotypes. Bulk unsorted PBMC profiling prevented conclusive comparison of naive and antigen-experienced compartments. Compared with the aged group, the long-lived group had more naive CD4+ T cells, fewer expanded clones and increased TCR diversity, suggesting age selection. Observed TCR beta diversity per million T cells fell roughly linearly with age, and a significant reduction was already apparent by age roughly 40. Estimates of total diversity from one million sequenced T cells were regarded as lower bounds and underestimates.

Libraries were built with 5' RACE. Sequenced using an Illumina HiSeq 2500. A second 7 to 11 cycle PCR used a sample-barcoded 5' primer and a J-beta primer mix. Each TCR beta cDNA molecule received a unique molecular identifier from a template-switch 5' adaptor carrying 12 random nucleotides. At least 3 million CDR3-containing paired-end reads were obtained from each sample. First-strand cDNA synthesis was performed from all RNA using the Mint cDNA synthesis kit, with priming by a TRBC-specific oligonucleotide. Following uracil-DNA glycosylase treatment, a first 18-cycle PCR with universal primers M1SS and BC2_uni_R was performed on all cDNA. Processing in the source paper ran as follows. Each sample was normalized by randomly selecting 1 million high-quality reads, each carrying a distinct molecular identifier. Reads with shared molecular identifiers were discarded instead of being binned into consensus sequences. CDR3 identification, clonotype clustering and error correction used MiTCR with a Q25 quality threshold and the strictest error-elimination algorithm. A nonparametric unseen species model with Euler transformation was used to estimate lower-bound total TCR beta diversity. TCRdb's own reprocessing of the public reads used fastp at Q25 and MiXCR and kept productive beta chains. Each entry is one CDR3 protein sequence, shown with its most common DNA and genes. Here the V and J calls rest on TCRdb's processing, not on the authors' analysis. The sample contains hundreds of thousands of distinct CDR3 sequences, around 50% of them found a single time. Together, the top ten hold under 30% of the sample.

A note on this clonotype: Its antigen remains unidentified. No clone much larger than this one lies a single base away; base qualities are absent.

The roughly 37 donors, aged about 6 to 100 years, were systemically healthy Caucasian individuals from Russia. Each donor gave about 11 milliliters of peripheral blood, drawn into EDTA-treated Vacutainer tubes. Ficoll-Paque density-gradient centrifugation was used to isolate PBMCs, with at least 7 million per sample. Total RNA, at least 6 micrograms per sample, was extracted from PBMCs with Trizol reagent. For every donor, flow cytometry on a PBMC aliquot measured the percentage of naive CD45RAhigh/CD27high T cells. The rearrangement joined TRBV29-1 to TRBJ2-1; TRBD2 aligns with 11 central bases. Sequencing was carried out using blood. The clonotype comes from a man aged 35 to 55 in good health. Read as DNA, the sequence is TGCAGCGTGGCGCCGGGACTAGCGGAGGGAGAGCAGTTCTTC. Translated, it gives CSVAPGLAEGEQFF.